The 7 T cell receptor beta chains below were found in one sample sequenced in a study of T cell responses to AZD1222 COVID-19 vaccine. Libraries were prepared by immunoSEQ multiplex PCR; TCRdb keeps only in-frame clonotypes and omits some of them. This sample has 90,000 to 120,000 clones, with about 89% found just once. The source material was peripheral blood, sampled on day 0 of AZD1222 vaccination. The origin of the receptors is an adult in good health.

The V and J genes are TRBV9 and TRBJ2-2; D might be TRBD1 (6 bases). The CDR3 sequence is 16 residues long. Germline V lookup: CDR1 SGDLS, CDR2 YYNGEE. The germline V and J ends were trimmed by 3 bases and 3 bases, with 15 bases remaining between them. CDR3 in amino acids: CASSGPVGAHTGELFF. In DNA form, the CDR3 reads TGTGCCAGCAGCGGCCCTGTGGGGGCTCACACCGGGGAGCTGTTTTTT.

This chain uses TRBV27 with TRBJ1-1; TRBD1 matches 7 bases. Trimming took 6 bases from V and 0 from J; bases not matched to a gene: 10. Germline V gene sequence: CDR1 MNHEY, CDR2 SMNVEV (reference sequence). CDR3 size: 16 residues. Here the CDR3 reads CASSRAGTAMNTEAFF. CDR3 in DNA: TGTGCCAGCAGCAGAGCGGGGACAGCAATGAACACTGAAGCTTTCTTT.

This rearrangement joins TRBV4-2 to TRBJ2-7; D may be TRBD2 (6 bases). The germline CDR1 and CDR2 sequences are LGHNA and YNFKEQ. CDR3 size: 14 residues. With 1 base removed from V and 3 bases from J, the gap between germline ends came to 10 bases. In DNA, the CDR3 is TGTGCCAGCAGCCAAGGGACGGGAGACTACGAGCAGTACTTC. Amino acid sequence: CASSQGTGDYEQYF.

CDR3 in DNA: TGCGCCAGCAGCCAGGGGAGCGGGTATGAGCAGTTCTTC. Amino acid sequence: CASSQGSGYEQFF. The chain carries TRBV4-1 and TRBJ2-1; D is perhaps TRBD2 (6 bases). Germline CDR1 and CDR2: MGHRA and YSYEKL. Trimming shortened V by 3 bases and J by 8 bases, and 11 bases separated the two germline ends. The CDR3 covers 13 residues.

The chain has TRBV7-8 and TRBJ2-7; D might be TRBD1 (5 bases). V lost 7 bases and J lost 9, with 25 bases in between. CDR3 length: 15 amino acids. CDR1 is SGHVS and CDR2 is FQNEAQ in the germline V gene. This chain's CDR3 is CASTPAPALGQGQYF. DNA of the CDR3: TGTGCCAGCACCCCCGCCCCCGCCTTAGGCCAGGGGCAGTACTTC.

This sequence joins TRBV29-1 and TRBJ2-7, with TRBD2 as a possible D gene (6 bases). Trimming left V 6 bases short and J 2 bases short, with 17 bases between. CDR1 is SQVTM and CDR2 is ANQGSEA in the germline V gene. CDR3 length equals 14 residues. The CDR3 loop reads CSVYSPGTPYEQYF. As DNA, the CDR3 is TGCAGCGTATATAGTCCCGGGACTCCCTACGAGCAGTACTTC.

This clone occurred once. The gene calls are TRBV6-6 and TRBJ2-2; D is unresolved. Trimming stripped 4 bases from V and 1 base from J, with 1 base between. Germline lookup yields CDR1 MNHNY and CDR2 SVGAGI (reference sequence). This CDR3 has 12 amino acids. CDR3: CASSWNTGELFF. As DNA, the CDR3 is TGTGCCAGCAGTTGGAACACCGGGGAGCTGTTTTTT.